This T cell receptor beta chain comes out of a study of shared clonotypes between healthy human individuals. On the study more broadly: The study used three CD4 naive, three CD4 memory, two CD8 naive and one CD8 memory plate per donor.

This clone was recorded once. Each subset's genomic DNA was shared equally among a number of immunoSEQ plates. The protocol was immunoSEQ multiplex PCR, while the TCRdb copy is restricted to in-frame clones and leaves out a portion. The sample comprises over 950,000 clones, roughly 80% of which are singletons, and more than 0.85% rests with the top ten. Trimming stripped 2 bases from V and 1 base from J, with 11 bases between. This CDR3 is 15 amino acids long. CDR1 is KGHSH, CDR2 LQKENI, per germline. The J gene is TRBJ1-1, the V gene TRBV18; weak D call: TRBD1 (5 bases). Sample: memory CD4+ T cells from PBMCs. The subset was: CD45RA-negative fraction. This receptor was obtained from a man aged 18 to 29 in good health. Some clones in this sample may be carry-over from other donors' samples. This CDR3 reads CASSPIRDSNTEAFF. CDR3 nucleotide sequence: TGTGCCAGCTCACCAATCAGGGATTCGAACACTGAAGCTTTCTTT.